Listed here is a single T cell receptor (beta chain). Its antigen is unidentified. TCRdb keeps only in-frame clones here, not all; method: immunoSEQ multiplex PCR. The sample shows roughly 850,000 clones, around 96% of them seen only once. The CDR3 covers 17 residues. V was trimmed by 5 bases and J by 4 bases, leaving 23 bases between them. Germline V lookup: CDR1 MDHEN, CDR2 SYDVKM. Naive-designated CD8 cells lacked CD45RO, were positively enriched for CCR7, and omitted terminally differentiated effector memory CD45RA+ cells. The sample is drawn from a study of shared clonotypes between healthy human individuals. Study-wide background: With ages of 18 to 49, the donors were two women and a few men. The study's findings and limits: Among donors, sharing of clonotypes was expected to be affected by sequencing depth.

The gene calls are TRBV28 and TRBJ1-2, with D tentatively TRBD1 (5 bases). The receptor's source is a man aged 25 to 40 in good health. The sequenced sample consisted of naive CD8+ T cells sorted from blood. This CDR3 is CASSTLVRGSSFYGYTF. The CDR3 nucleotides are TGTGCCAGCAGTACTTTGGTACGGGGGAGCTCCTTCTATGGCTACACCTTC.